These 20 T cell receptor beta chains originate from one sample sequenced in a study of shared clonotypes between healthy human individuals. Clones were read by immunoSEQ multiplex PCR, and TCRdb kept only the in-frame ones, dropping some. The sample lists 1,500,000 or so clones; around 98.5% were seen once. Material: naive CD4+ T cells sorted from blood. Specified subset: CD45RA+ positively selected. Receptor source: a young man in good health.

The chain recombines TRBV18 with TRBJ1-1; the D gene is possibly TRBD1 (6 bases). V dropped 8 bases and J dropped 6 bases, with 25 bases sitting between them. There are 16 residues in the CDR3. CDR1 is KGHSH and CDR2 is LQKENI in the germline V gene. The CDR3 loop reads CASTELGETGFAEAFF. Written as DNA, the CDR3 is TGTGCCAGCACAGAACTCGGAGAGACAGGTTTCGCTGAAGCTTTCTTT.

V and J are TRBV5-1 and TRBJ2-5, with TRBD1 matching over 8 bases. With V trimmed by 1 base and J by 4 bases, 6 bases remained unmatched. Germline-derived CDR1 and CDR2 are SGHRS and YFSETQ. The CDR3 is made up of 15 amino acids. The CDR3 reads CASSLLDRARETQYF. The CDR3 region has the DNA TGCGCCAGCAGCTTGTTGGACAGGGCAAGAGAGACCCAGTACTTC.

The chain links TRBV7-9 to TRBJ1-5; tentative D call: TRBD1 (5 bases). The CDR3 runs to 11 residues. Germline lookup yields CDR1 SEHNR and CDR2 FQNEAQ (reference sequence). Trimming left V 11 bases short and J 6 bases short, with 11 bases between. For the CDR3, the DNA is TGTGCCGCGGGGGTGGGTCAGCCCCAGCATTTT. It is translated as CAAGVGQPQHF. Complete variable domain (other parts from reference TRBV7-9 and TRBJ1-5): DTGVSQNPRHKITKRGQNVTFRCDPISEHNRLYWYRQTLGQGPEFLTYFQNEAQLEKSRLLSDRFSAERPKGSFSTLEIQRTEQGDSAMYLCAAGVGQPQHFGDGTRLSIL.

This chain uses TRBV5-5 with TRBJ2-1; 10 bases agree with TRBD2. From germline, CDR1 is SGHKS and CDR2 YYEKEE (reference sequence). Losses at the gene ends were 4 bases for V and 6 bases for J; bases not matched to a gene: 16. The CDR3 is 18 residues long. This CDR3 is CASSPVSSGRIWGNEQFF. As DNA, the CDR3 is TGTGCCAGCAGCCCCGTGAGTAGCGGGAGGATTTGGGGCAATGAGCAGTTCTTC.

Details on this clone: This same CDR3 is encoded by further DNA sequences in the sample. The J gene is TRBJ2-5, the V gene TRBV5-1; unclear D gene. The germline V and J ends were trimmed by 0 bases and 5 bases, with 8 bases remaining between them. The CDR3 extends over 13 amino acids. Germline CDR1 reads SGHRS; CDR2 reads YFSETQ. In DNA, the CDR3 is TGCGCCAGCAGCTTGGTAGGCTTGGAGACCCAGTACTTC. Amino acid sequence: CASSLVGLETQYF.

The chain has TRBV5-4 and TRBJ1-3; D is unresolved. Germline lookup yields CDR1 SGHNT and CDR2 YYREEE (reference sequence). Trimming shortened V by 4 bases and J by 4 bases, and 18 bases separated the two germline ends. CDR3 size: 16 residues. The CDR3 DNA sequence: TGTGCCAGCAGCCCCACCCCCGATATCCAGGGAAACACCATATATTTT. This sequence encodes CASSPTPDIQGNTIYF.

V usage is TRBV28 and J usage is TRBJ2-7; D unresolved. The CDR3 is 12 amino acids. Germline CDR1 reads MDHEN; CDR2 reads SYDVKM. V lost 3 bases, J lost 5 bases, and 8 bases lay in between. DNA for the CDR3: TGTGCCAGCAGTTTTCGGGTGCACGAGCAGTACTTC. It specifies CASSFRVHEQYF.

This clone occurred once. The chain carries TRBV11-2 and TRBJ2-3; 9 bases are shared with TRBD2. There are 16 residues in the CDR3. Germline lookup yields CDR1 SGHAT and CDR2 FQNNGV. Losses at the gene ends were 1 base for V and 4 bases for J; bases not matched to a gene: 6. The CDR3, as DNA: TGTGCCAGCAGCTTAGGTCGGACTAGCGCCTCAGATACGCAGTATTTT. Protein: CASSLGRTSASDTQYF. The full variable domain, completed using reference TRBV11-2 and TRBJ2-3, is EAGVAQSPRYKIIEKRQSVAFWCNPISGHATLYWYQQILGQGPKLLIQFQNNGVVDDSQLPKDRFSAERLKGVDSTLKIQPAKLEDSAVYLCASSLGRTSASDTQYFGPGTRLTVL.

A single count supports this clone. The CDR3 region has the DNA TGCGCCAGCAGCTTATGGACAGGGAGAGACGAGCAGTACTTC. Translating it yields CASSLWTGRDEQYF. The genes are TRBV5-1 and TRBJ2-7, with TRBD1 matching over 8 bases. V gave up 2 bases and J gave up 5 bases; unmatched junction bases: 6. CDR3 length: 14 residues. Germline V gene sequence: CDR1 SGHRS, CDR2 YFSETQ.

V usage is TRBV11-2 and J usage is TRBJ1-5; the D gene is possibly TRBD1 (6 bases). Germline assignment: CDR1 SGHAT and CDR2 FQNNGV. V lost 5 bases and J 5 bases, leaving 13 bases between the germline ends. The CDR3 sequence is 14 residues long. The CDR3 protein is CASSAQGTDQPQHF. CDR3 nucleotides: TGTGCCAGCAGCGCGCAGGGGACGGATCAGCCCCAGCATTTT.

J is TRBJ2-3 and V is TRBV5-5; TRBD2 agrees at 11 bases. The CDR3 is made up of 16 amino acids. After removal of 4 bases from V and 1 base from J, the junction contained 5 bases not matched to a gene. Germline V CDR1 and CDR2: SGHKS, YYEKEE (reference sequence). DNA for the CDR3: TGTGCCAGCAGCAAACCGGGACTAGCGGGCACAGATACGCAGTATTTT. Encoded protein: CASSKPGLAGTDTQYF.

This chain uses TRBV11-1 with TRBJ2-1, with 7 bases fitting TRBD2. Germline V lookup: CDR1 SGHAT, CDR2 FQDESV (reference sequence). There are 16 residues in the CDR3. V shed 4 bases and J 0 bases; nucleotides not matched to a gene: 6. The CDR3 nucleotides are TGTGCCAGCAGCTATAGCGGGTCGAGCTCCTACAATGAGCAGTTCTTC. As protein: CASSYSGSSSYNEQFF.

With respect to this clone: Other DNA variants within this sample encode the same CDR3. The chain is built from TRBV5-1 and TRBJ2-2, with 12 bases matching TRBD2. CDR1 SGHRS and CDR2 YFSETQ come from the germline V gene. CDR3 length equals 15 residues. The V segment lost 4 bases and the J segment 5 bases; nucleotides outside the gene matches: 3. The CDR3, as DNA: TGCGCCAGCAGCGCCGGACTAGCGGGAACCGGGGAGCTGTTTTTT. Protein product: CASSAGLAGTGELFF.

For the CDR3, the DNA is TGTGCCAGCTCACCAAAAGTTGGTGACCTCTACAATGAGCAGTTCTTC. Translation: CASSPKVGDLYNEQFF. The chain employs TRBV18 and TRBJ2-1; D unresolved. The V gene lost 2 bases and the J gene lost 3 bases, with 14 bases spanning the gap. Germline CDR1 is KGHSH and CDR2 is LQKENI. The CDR3 consists of 16 residues.

The chain links TRBV9 to TRBJ1-3; D ambiguous. V was shortened by 2 bases and J by 0 bases, with 9 bases between the two germline ends. From germline, CDR1 is SGDLS and CDR2 YYNGEE. The length of the CDR3 is 15 residues. The CDR3 bases are TGTGCCAGCAGCGTTCAGGCCAACTCTGGAAACACCATATATTTT. Encoded protein: CASSVQANSGNTIYF.

The CDR3: CASSREAGAIAKNIQYF. CDR3 in DNA: TGTGCCAGCAGCCGGGAGGCGGGGGCCATAGCCAAAAACATTCAGTACTTC. This chain joins TRBV7-9 and TRBJ2-4; possibly TRBD2 for D (7 bases). The germline V gene encodes CDR1 SEHNR and CDR2 FQNEAQ (reference sequence). The CDR3 contains 17 residues. Trimming took off 5 bases at V and 0 bases at J, with 17 bases between the two ends.

V gene TRBV7-3 combines with J gene TRBJ2-3; tentatively, D is TRBD2 (6 bases). The CDR3 loop spans 16 amino acids. CDR1 and CDR2 from the germline V gene are SGHTA and FQGTGA. Trimming stripped 2 bases from V and 3 bases from J, with 15 bases between. The CDR3 is CASSLGRGVGTDTQYF. The CDR3 DNA reads as TGTGCCAGCAGCTTAGGCCGCGGGGTTGGGACAGATACGCAGTATTTT.

V and J are TRBV5-1 and TRBJ2-1; D is ambiguous. Germline CDR1 and CDR2: SGHRS and YFSETQ. V was clipped by 5 bases and J by 5 bases, with 8 bases between them. The CDR3 spans 12 residues. This CDR3 is CASSTTDNEQFF. The DNA of the CDR3 is TGCGCCAGCAGTACCACTGACAATGAGCAGTTCTTC. The full variable domain, its missing parts supplied by reference TRBV5-1 and TRBJ2-1, is KAGVTQTPRYLIKTRGQQVTLSCSPISGHRSVSWYQQTPGQGLQFLFEYFSETQRNKGNFPGRFSGRQFSNSRSEMNVSTLELGDSALYLCASSTTDNEQFFGPGTRLTVL.

This clone was detected once. This chain connects TRBV10-1 to TRBJ2-7; the D is unclear. The CDR3 runs to 11 residues. Germline CDR1 reads WNHNN; CDR2 reads SYGVQD (reference sequence). V lost 2 bases, J lost 4 bases, and 3 bases lay in between. Here the CDR3 reads CASSELYEQYF. The CDR3 DNA follows: TGCGCCAGCAGTGAGCTATACGAGCAGTACTTC.

The chain recombines TRBV19 with TRBJ2-5; D not certain. The germline CDR1 and CDR2 sequences are LNHDA and SQIVND (reference sequence). Trimming stripped 5 bases from V and 3 bases from J, with 10 bases between. This CDR3 spans 13 amino acids. CDR3 coding DNA: TGTGCCAGTAGTTTACAGACGAAAGAGACCCAGTACTTC. Protein sequence: CASSLQTKETQYF.